The clone carrying this T cell receptor (beta chain) was seen only once. The target antigen is unknown. This entry is derived from a study of T-cell memory formation after mild COVID-19. Whole-study findings and limits: A balance of CD4 and CD8 characterized clones contracting day 15 to 85, whereas later expanders leaned CD4+. Pre-infection memory harbored some responding clones, suggesting cross-reactive memory joined.

CDR1 is MRHNA and CDR2 is SNTAGT in the germline V gene. The CDR3 is made up of 19 amino acids. J was trimmed by 3 bases and V by 4 bases; bases with no gene match: 21. After 5'RACE with constant-segment primers, TCR alpha and TCR beta cDNA libraries carrying sample barcodes and UMIs were obtained. TCRdb analysed the 5' RACE reads with MiXCR anew, one entry per CDR3 protein. The sample yields roughly 280,000 distinct CDR3 sequences, 15% to 20% seen once. Sequencing used PBMCs or a T cell subset sorted from them (not recorded which). V is TRBV6-4 and J is TRBJ2-7, with TRBD2 matching 7 bases. The source of this sequence is a young man who had mild COVID-19 (a few samples of this study predate the infection). Cell type and time point are not known. The CDR3 sequence is CASSAAASGQSQTGYEQYV. CDR3 nucleotides: TGTGCCAGCAGTGCCGCTGCTAGCGGCCAATCCCAGACGGGCTACGAGCAGTACGTC.